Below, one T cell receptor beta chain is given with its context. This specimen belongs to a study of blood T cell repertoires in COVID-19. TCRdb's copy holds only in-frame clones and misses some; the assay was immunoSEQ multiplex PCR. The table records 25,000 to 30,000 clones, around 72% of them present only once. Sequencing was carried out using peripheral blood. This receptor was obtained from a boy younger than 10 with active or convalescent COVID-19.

The CDR3 loop reads CASSQGLRDRGTYGYTF. The CDR3 region has the DNA TGCGCCAGCAGCCAGGGACTCCGGGACAGGGGGACCTATGGCTACACCTTC. The V and J genes are TRBV4-1 and TRBJ1-2; the match to TRBD1 covers 11 bases. The CDR3 is 17 residues long. Trimming removed 3 bases from V and 4 bases from J; junction bases left unmatched: 10. Per germline, CDR1 MGHRA and CDR2 YSYEKL.